The 12 T cell receptor beta chains presented below share a single source sample, sequenced in a study of blood T cell repertoires in COVID-19. Using immunoSEQ multiplex PCR, the repertoire was profiled, and TCRdb retains in-frame clones only, with some absent. The top ten clones hold over 2.5% of a sample with about 40,000 clones, about four fifths of them seen once. Sequences were obtained from peripheral blood. These receptors were taken from a woman aged 60 to 75 with acute or convalescent COVID-19.

CDR3: CASGQGYGYTF. The CDR3 region has the DNA TGTGCCAGCGGACAGGGATATGGCTACACCTTC. The V call is TRBV25-1, the J call TRBJ1-2, with 8 positions matching TRBD1. CDR3 size: 11 residues. The V segment lost 8 bases and the J segment 5 bases; nucleotides outside the gene matches: 1. Germline CDR1 and CDR2: MGHDK and SYGVNS.

The V and J genes are TRBV6-6 and TRBJ1-1, with D uncertain. Germline assignment: CDR1 MNHNY and CDR2 SVGAGI (reference sequence). Trimming removed 7 bases at V and 3 bases at J, with 15 bases between. CDR3 size: 14 residues. CDR3 region: CASTYTSGDTEAFF. For the CDR3, the DNA is TGTGCCAGCACCTACACCTCGGGAGACACTGAAGCTTTCTTT.

The V gene is TRBV9, the J gene TRBJ2-1; D gene ambiguous. V lost 4 bases and J 0 bases, leaving 11 bases between the germline ends. This CDR3 spans 15 amino acids. Germline CDR1 SGDLS, CDR2 YYNGEE. In DNA, the CDR3 is TGTGCCAGCAGCACTCCGAGGAGCTCCTACAATGAGCAGTTCTTC. This sequence encodes CASSTPRSSYNEQFF.

This sequence joins TRBV19 and TRBJ1-6; no firm D call. The CDR3 contains 13 residues. The germline V and J ends were trimmed by 2 bases and 7 bases, with 6 bases remaining between them. Germline V gene data show CDR1 as LNHDA and CDR2 as SQIVND (reference sequence). The CDR3 nucleotides read TGTGCCAGTAGTATAAACGGGAATTCACCCCTCCACTTT. Amino acids: CASSINGNSPLHF.

The rearrangement joins TRBV19 to TRBJ1-6; the match to TRBD1 covers 8 bases. The CDR3 is made up of 18 amino acids. Germline assignment: CDR1 LNHDA and CDR2 SQIVND (reference sequence). The ends lost 11 bases at V and 4 bases at J; junction bases unmatched: 19. The CDR3 nucleotides are TGTGCCGCCTACCGGACAGGGACCCCAGACGAGTATAATTCACCCCTCCACTTT. Its translation is CAAYRTGTPDEYNSPLHF.

This chain connects TRBV27 to TRBJ1-1; D perhaps matches TRBD1 (6 bases). Trimming cost V 7 bases and J 1 base, with 16 bases left between them. The CDR3 contains 15 residues. Germline V gene sequence: CDR1 MNHEY, CDR2 SMNVEV (reference sequence). In nucleotides, the CDR3 is TGTGCCAGCACCGTGGCAGGGGATAAGAACACTGAAGCTTTCTTT. This encodes CASTVAGDKNTEAFF.

The gene calls are TRBV5-5 and TRBJ2-5; 7 bases match TRBD2. Germline loops: CDR1 SGHKS, CDR2 YYEKEE (reference sequence). CDR3 length: 16 residues. With V trimmed by 1 base and J by 0 bases, 6 bases remained unmatched. CDR3 DNA: TGTGCCAGCAGCTTGCGAGAGGGAGGGTACCAAGAGACCCAGTACTTC. Amino acids: CASSLREGGYQETQYF. Complete variable domain (other parts from reference TRBV5-5 and TRBJ2-5): DAGVTQSPTHLIKTRGQQVTLRCSPISGHKSVSWYQQVLGQGPQFIFQYYEKEERGRGNFPDRFSARQFPNYSSELNVNALLLGDSALYLCASSLREGGYQETQYFGPGTRLLVL.

V is TRBV19 and J is TRBJ2-5, with a weak D call TRBD1 (6 bases). V was trimmed by 6 bases and J by 7 bases, leaving 18 bases between them. Germline values: CDR1 LNHDA, CDR2 SQIVND (reference sequence). The CDR3 has 14 amino acids. The CDR3 DNA reads as TGTGCCAGTAGCTCGCAGGGGTTTGAAGGGACCCAGTACTTC. The encoded protein is CASSSQGFEGTQYF.

V gene TRBV5-1 combines with J gene TRBJ1-2; D not resolved. The germline V gene encodes CDR1 SGHRS and CDR2 YFSETQ. The CDR3 is made up of 16 amino acids. Trimming left V 0 bases short and J 0 bases short, with 12 bases between. CDR3 nucleotides: TGCGCCAGCAGCTTGGATGACACGTCCTCTAACTATGGCTACACCTTC. Protein product: CASSLDDTSSNYGYTF.

This chain links TRBV27 with TRBJ1-2; a possible D gene is TRBD1 (6 bases). The germline CDR1 and CDR2 sequences are MNHEY and SMNVEV (reference sequence). V dropped 8 bases and J dropped 3 bases, with 13 bases sitting between them. The CDR3 is 13 residues long. CDR3 sequence: CASQGGADYGYTF. The CDR3 nucleotides read TGTGCCAGCCAAGGGGGGGCCGACTATGGCTACACCTTC.

The chain's CDR3 is CASSQVGGGQYGYTF. CDR3 nucleotides: TGTGCCAGCAGCCAAGTGGGCGGGGGGCAATATGGCTACACCTTC. The V and J genes are TRBV3-1 (or the pseudogene TRBV3-2) and TRBJ1-2, with D perhaps matching TRBD1 (6 bases). CDR1 and CDR2 (germline): LGHDT, YNNKEL (reference sequence). The V end was cut by 1 base, the J end by 5 bases, with 14 bases between. The CDR3 length is 15 residues.

V and J are TRBV7-3 and TRBJ2-1; TRBD2 matches 11 bases. The ends lost 6 bases at V and 5 bases at J; junction bases unmatched: 3. Germline V gives CDR1 SGHTA, CDR2 FQGTGA. The CDR3 has 14 residues. Here the CDR3 reads CASRLAGGNNEQFF. In nucleotides, the CDR3 is TGTGCCAGCAGGCTAGCGGGGGGTAACAATGAGCAGTTCTTC.